Sequencing of this T cell receptor beta chain was carried out in a study of T cells in Graves' hyperthyroidism and ophthalmopathy (dated by TCRdb to 2018 to 2020). General notes on the study: Peripheral blood was sampled at the time of initial diagnosis, prior to any treatment. The paper describes TCR Vbeta CDR3 sequencing of 135 peripheral blood samples, made up of 43 ophthalmopathy patients, some 80 hyperthyroidism patients and 17 progressor patients. Once sampling was done, hyperthyroidism patients were given methimazole at a starting dose of 30 mg daily, whereas ophthalmopathy patients were given high-dose intravenous methylprednisolone. Prospective prediction of ophthalmopathy was tested in an independent validation cohort consisting of 18 to 20 hyperthyroidism patients and around 16 patients who later progressed to ophthalmopathy. The 85 to 100 discovery patients were randomly split 7:3 into training and test sets. A discovery cohort of around 100 patients, about 40 with Graves' ophthalmopathy and fewer than 65 with stable Graves' hyperthyroidism, was used to find distinguishing TCR V-J signatures. In several Graves' hyperthyroidism patients, the study also compared T-cell repertoires from thyroid tissue with T-cell repertoires from blood. Beyond this particular receptor, the publication reports: Sample size was not statistically predetermined, and blinding of investigators to group allocation was not performed. Ophthalmopathy was separated from stable hyperthyroidism by a 13 V-J signature model, with approximately 85% sensitivity and about 81% specificity obtained in cross-validation and 80%/75% obtained in testing. Most expanded thyroid clonotypes (frequency above 0.001) were also detected in blood, suggesting blood repertoires may reflect thyroid immune responses. In validation, the model predicted progression to ophthalmopathy a median of 6.5 months before onset, with roughly 70% sensitivity and about 72% specificity.

Stable Graves' hyperthyroidism was defined as no progression to ophthalmopathy during 18 months of follow-up. The hyperthyroidism patients were between 18 and 65 years old and newly diagnosed, with a disease duration of less than 2 months. The study excluded patients with uncontrolled infections, other autoimmune diseases, pregnancy or lactation. Clinical symptoms, serum thyroxine and TRAb, thyroid ultrasound, and orbital computed tomography formed the basis for the diagnoses. Ficoll-Paque density gradient centrifugation was used to isolate PBMCs from under 11 ml of fresh peripheral blood. Total RNA was extracted with Trizol reagent, and quality was checked on an Agilent 2100 Bioanalyzer. Amplification of TCR beta CDR3 regions was carried out from RNA transcripts. The TCR CDR3 was subjected to a first round of RT-PCR using the HTBI primer set and the Qiagen OneStep RT-PCR kit. Libraries were constructed in a second round of multiplex PCR, after which size selection and purification were performed. Sequencing of the libraries was done on an Illumina HiSeq2000 using paired-end 100 bp reads. In the source study's methods: SOAPnuke was used to process the raw data, with reads discarded if the reads contained adapters or uncalled bases, had a mean Phred below 15, or lacked an exact constant-primer or identifier match. COPE v1.2.5 was used to merge high-quality paired reads, and clonotypes were defined as unique nucleotide sequences. MiTCR v1.1 was used to align clonotypes to the IMGT TRBV, TRBD and TRBJ reference segments. The analysis was restricted to V-J combinations with a frequency above 0.0001, which together covered about 99% of the repertoires. The TCS score was defined as the ratio of F50 (clonal expansion) to E x V (chaos), calculated using BLOSUM62-based TCRdist between CDR3 peptides within each V-J. Welch's t-statistics and random forest reduced 450 to 600 V-J features to under 15, which were used in a naive Bayes classifier (R e1071). The public sequencing data were trimmed at Q25 with fastp and processed into clonotypes with MiXCR by TCRdb, which kept only in-frame beta chains. Entries are consolidated by CDR3 protein sequence, retaining the most common genes and DNA. The V and J calls, along with clone size, are taken from TCRdb and not from the paper's own processing. In this sample the table shows about 360,000 distinct CDR3 sequences, 20% to 30% of which occur a single time. Less than 75% of the sample is taken by the ten largest.

Ten or more counts support this clonotype. Its antigen remains undetermined. No much larger clone is present one base from it, and per-base qualities are unavailable. This clonotype was obtained from a man in his fifties or sixties with Graves' hyperthyroidism. Sequencing was carried out using blood.

For the CDR3, the sequence is CASSKLVAGTYEQYF. The nucleotides are TGTGCCAGCAGTAAGCTAGTAGCGGGTACCTACGAGCAGTACTTC. The rearrangement joined TRBV2 to TRBJ2-7; TRBD2 lines up with 7 middle nucleotides. The CDR3 runs 15 residues from the cysteine to the phenylalanine. The kept DNA is CDR3 alone, 45 bases in frame from the first base. Trimmed from V: 5 bases; trimmed from J: 2 bases; junction bases lacking a gene match: 9. Based on the germline V gene, the CDR1 and CDR2 sequences are SNHLY and FYNNEI.